A selection of T cell receptor beta chains follows, all from one sample in a study of OX40 agonist ivuxolimab in advanced cancers. Some clones are missing from TCRdb's copy, which holds only in-frame ones; the method was immunoSEQ multiplex PCR. The sample lists more than 15,000 clones, around 80% seen once, with 25% to 30% in the top ten. Sequences were derived from CD4+ or CD8+ T cells sorted from blood, sampled in a trial of the OX40 agonist ivuxolimab. The receptors here all came from an adult with an advanced solid tumor such as melanoma, head and neck, liver or kidney cancer. Both conserved end residues are part of each CDR3. The D gene is left open where the match is weak. The size entry is marked missing in some rows and otherwise reads once, few, many or a size class.

d_call	j_call	v_call	clone_size	cdr3_nt	cdr3_aa
-	TRBJ1-2	TRBV11-2	-	TGTGCCAGCAGCCTCACAGGGAGCTATACGGGCGGCTACACCTTC	CASSLTGSYTGGYTF
-	TRBJ2-3	TRBV7-3	-	TGTGCCAGCAGCCCAGCAGGGACTACAGATACGCAGTATTTT	CASSPAGTTDTQYF
TRBD1	TRBJ2-1	TRBV15	once	TGTGCCACCAGCGTACGGACAGGGGCCAACAATGAGCAGTTCTTC	CATSVRTGANNEQFF
-	TRBJ2-5	TRBV7-3	-	TGTGCCAGCAGCTTATCGGGCGGGACACAAGAGACCCAGTACTTC	CASSLSGGTQETQYF
TRBD2	TRBJ2-7	TRBV9	-	TGTGCCAGCAGCGTAGATAGCGGGAGGTCCTACGAGCAGTACTTC	CASSVDSGRSYEQYF
-	TRBJ2-7	TRBV5-1	-	TGCGCCAGCAGCTTATGGGATCTAAACTACGAGCAGTACTTC	CASSLWDLNYEQYF
-	TRBJ2-5	TRBV27	once	TGTGCCAGCAGTGTAGGAGAGACCCAGTACTTC	CASSVGETQYF
-	TRBJ2-5	TRBV5-1	few	TGCGCCAGCAGTCCTCCGGTGGGGAGCGCCCTCGGGGAGACCCAGTACTTC	CASSPPVGSALGETQYF
-	TRBJ2-7	TRBV11-1	medium-sized	TGTGCCAGCAGCTTAGGCGGATTCTCTTACGAGCAGTACTTC	CASSLGGFSYEQYF
-	TRBJ2-1	TRBV7-9	-	TGTGCCAGCAGCTTAGGGCAGTACAATGAGCAGTTCTTC	CASSLGQYNEQFF
-	TRBJ1-1	TRBV21-1	few	TGTGCCAGCAGCAAAGACAGGGGGAAAAACACTGAAGCTTTCTTT	CASSKDRGKNTEAFF
-	TRBJ2-3	TRBV11-2	-	TGTGCCAGCAGCGCCCCGGGCACAGATACGCAGTATTTT	CASSAPGTDTQYF
TRBD1	TRBJ1-4	TRBV29-1	once	TGCAGCGCAGGGACAGGGGGTGAAAAACTGTTTTTT	CSAGTGGEKLFF
-	TRBJ1-2	TRBV7-9	-	TGTGCCAGCACCCTTGGGGGGAGTGGCTACACCTTC	CASTLGGSGYTF
TRBD1	TRBJ2-3	TRBV5-1	-	TGCGCCAGCAGTAAAAAGGGACAGACCTTGGAAGATACGCAGTATTTT	CASSKKGQTLEDTQYF
-	TRBJ2-3	TRBV11-2	-	TGTGCCAGCAACTTACGGACTCGTTTCGATACGCAGTATTTT	CASNLRTRFDTQYF
TRBD1	TRBJ2-7	TRBV10-3	-	TGTGCCATCAGTGAATGGGGACAGGGGGCGTTAGAGCAGTACTTC	CAISEWGQGALEQYF
TRBD1	TRBJ1-2	TRBV11-2	-	TGTGCCAGCAGCTTAGGGGCGACAGGGAGTTGGGGCTACACCTTC	CASSLGATGSWGYTF